This is a list of T cell receptor beta chains from one sample in a study of T-cell reconstitution after alpha-beta-depleted transplantation in children. TCRdb re-derived calls from the PCR reads in MiXCR, one entry per CDR3 protein. There are 500,000 to 750,000 distinct CDR3 sequences in the sample; under 15% occur only once, and over 2% lies in the top ten. The sequencing used PBMCs, mostly from graft donor cells, collected 360 days after TCRalphabeta/CD19-depleted stem cell transplant. These receptors were obtained from a male patient under 18 who had a stem cell transplant for acute myeloid leukemia, so the T cells may come from the graft donor. CDR3s include the opening cysteine and the closing phenylalanine or tryptophan. D genes are given only for firm matches. Rows give clone size only sometimes, using once, few, many, or a class for an expanded clone.

clone_size	j_call	v_call	d_call	cdr3_nt	cdr3_aa
few	TRBJ2-7	TRBV6-5	TRBD2	TGTGCCAGCAGTTATACTAGCGGGAGAAACGAGCAGTACTTC	CASSYTSGRNEQYF
-	TRBJ2-6	TRBV28	-	TGTGCCATGGGCCCCGGGCGAAGGGGTTCCCAGGCTGGGGCCAACGTCCTGACTTTC	CAMGPGRRGSQAGANVLTF
-	TRBJ2-7	TRBV23-1	-	TGCGCCAGCAGTCAAGTGGGGGGCCCATACGAGCAGTACTTC	CASSQVGGPYEQYF
many	TRBJ2-7	TRBV20-1	-	TGCAGTGCTAGAAGTCCGGGACTCCTGGCCTACGAGCAGTACTTC	CSARSPGLLAYEQYF
-	TRBJ2-1	TRBV7-2	TRBD1	TGTGCCAGCAGCTCAAGACAGGGCCCCCGCAATGAGCAGTTCTTC	CASSSRQGPRNEQFF
-	TRBJ2-1	TRBV6-4	-	TGTGCCAGCAGGGTCAGGGGTCTTGAGCAGTTCTTC	CASRVRGLEQFF
few	TRBJ2-4	TRBV5-1	-	TGCGCCAGCAGCCCACCAGGGGTTTCGACCAAAAACATTCAGTACTTC	CASSPPGVSTKNIQYF
-	TRBJ2-1	TRBV6-2/TRBV6-3	-	TGTGCCAGCAGCCCAGGGGTCCCCTACAATGAGCAGTTCTTC	CASSPGVPYNEQFF
-	TRBJ2-7	TRBV29-1	-	TGCAGCGTGCAGGGGGGGCTCTCCGGATCCTACGAGCAGTACTTC	CSVQGGLSGSYEQYF
-	TRBJ2-3	TRBV10-1	TRBD2	TGCGCCAGCATCGGGACTAGCGCCGCAGGAGATACGCAGTATTTT	CASIGTSAAGDTQYF
-	TRBJ2-3	TRBV20-1	-	TGCAGTGCTACCGTGACCACAGATACGCAGTATTTT	CSATVTTDTQYF
many	TRBJ2-1	TRBV19	TRBD1	TGTGCCAGTAGTATTACTCGAAGGGGACAGGGACCCAATGAGCAGTTCTTC	CASSITRRGQGPNEQFF
many	TRBJ2-2	TRBV20-1	-	TGCAGTGCTAGCCGCAGCCTCTCGGGGCACACCGGGGAGCTGTTTTTT	CSASRSLSGHTGELFF
few	TRBJ2-7	TRBV12-3/TRBV12-4	-	TGTGCCAGCAGTGAGACAGACTACAGCTCCTACGAGCAGTACTTC	CASSETDYSSYEQYF
-	TRBJ1-2	TRBV11-2	TRBD1	TGTGCCAGCAGCTTGAGAAGAACAGGGGAAGGGAACGGCTACACCTTC	CASSLRRTGEGNGYTF
many	TRBJ2-3	TRBV28	-	TGTGCCAGCAGTTTTTCCCGGGAGTCCGGTACGCAGTATTTT	CASSFSRESGTQYF
-	TRBJ2-1	TRBV5-1	-	TGCGCCAGCACGAACGGGAATGAGCAGTTCTTC	CASTNGNEQFF
many	TRBJ2-5	TRBV28	TRBD1	TGTGCCAGCCACAGGGGATCCTACGAGACCCAGTACTTC	CASHRGSYETQYF
many	TRBJ2-1	TRBV20-1	TRBD2	TGCAGTGCTTGGGGGACGGCGGGAGAAAGAGAGTTCTTC	CSAWGTAGEREFF
few	TRBJ2-7	TRBV4-3	-	TGCGCCAGCAGCCAAGCCCCGCCGGGACTTAGTGCCTACGAGCAGTACTTC	CASSQAPPGLSAYEQYF
once	TRBJ2-4	TRBV6-5	-	-	CASSTSTGDFVKNIQYF
-	TRBJ2-7	TRBV12-3/TRBV12-4	-	TGTGCCAGCAGTTTACAGGGCTGGGTGGGTTCCTACGAGCAGTACTTC	CASSLQGWVGSYEQYF
-	TRBJ1-2	TRBV20-1	-	TGCAGTGCATGGGCAGGGCTTAACTTC	CSAWAGLNF
many	TRBJ2-1	TRBV20-1	TRBD2	TGCAGTGCGAGGGGGGTAGCGGGAGGAGTTAGGGACAATGAGCAGTTCTTC	CSARGVAGGVRDNEQFF
-	TRBJ2-2	TRBV20-1	-	TGCAGTGGTACGCCGCCCGGGAGAGGAACCGGGGAGCTGTTTTTT	CSGTPPGRGTGELFF
-	TRBJ2-7	TRBV28	TRBD1	TGTGCCAGCAGTGGGGGACAGGGCGCTTCCTACGAGCAGTACTTC	CASSGGQGASYEQYF
-	TRBJ2-3	TRBV4-2	-	TGTGCCAGCAGCCAAGATAAGGGGGTATTATCGGGCACAGATACGCAGTATTTT	CASSQDKGVLSGTDTQYF
-	TRBJ1-5	TRBV20-1	-	TGCAGTGCTTCACAGGGTGCGGATCAGCCCCAGCATTTT	CSASQGADQPQHF
many	TRBJ2-1	TRBV18	TRBD2	TGTGCCAGCTTGGAAAGCGGGAGGGTCAGTGAGCAGTTCTTC	CASLESGRVSEQFF
many	TRBJ2-3	TRBV28	-	TGTGCCAGCACAAGCCTAACAGATACGCAGTATTTT	CASTSLTDTQYF
few	TRBJ2-1	TRBV6-5	TRBD1	TGTGCCAGCAGTTACCCCGGGACAGCTTACAATGAGCAGTTCTTC	CASSYPGTAYNEQFF
many	TRBJ2-2	TRBV7-9	TRBD2	TGTGCCAGCACCAATAGCGGGACCGGGGAGCTGTTTTTT	CASTNSGTGELFF
few	TRBJ2-7	TRBV5-6	TRBD2	TGTGCCAGCAGTCCACAGGGACTAGCGGGAGGCTACGAGCAGTACTTC	CASSPQGLAGGYEQYF
once	TRBJ2-7	TRBV10-3	-	TGTGCCATCAGTGATAGGAACAGGGCAACTGACGAGCAGTACTTC	CAISDRNRATDEQYF
-	TRBJ2-2	TRBV29-1	TRBD1	TGCAGCGTCCCGGACAGGGTGTCTGGGGAGCTGTTTTTT	CSVPDRVSGELFF
many	TRBJ2-7	TRBV28	TRBD2	TGTGCCAGCAGCTATAGAACTGGCGGGAGATCCTACGAGCAGTACTTC	CASSYRTGGRSYEQYF
many	TRBJ2-7	TRBV28	-	TGTGCCAGCAGTTCCCCGCAGCCCGGCAAGCAGTACTTC	CASSSPQPGKQYF
-	TRBJ2-7	TRBV11-2	-	TGTGCCAGCAGCCCATCAGAATGGGACCCGCGCCTCTCCTACGAGCAGTACTTC	CASSPSEWDPRLSYEQYF
-	TRBJ2-2	TRBV4-3	TRBD1	TGCGCCAGCAGCCAGACGCCGGGACAGGGGTTCGCCTGGGAGCTGTTTTTT	CASSQTPGQGFAWELFF
few	TRBJ2-6	TRBV29-1	-	TGCAGCGTTGATAATACTGAGTCTGGGGCCAACGTCCTGACTTTC	CSVDNTESGANVLTF
many	TRBJ2-1	TRBV12-3/TRBV12-4	-	TGTGCCAGCAGCCCGGGGCCTCGAAAGGAGCAGTTCTTC	CASSPGPRKEQFF
-	TRBJ2-7	TRBV7-6	TRBD2	TGTGCCAGCAGCCGCGGGACTAGCGGGATCCACGAGCAGTACTTC	CASSRGTSGIHEQYF
few	TRBJ2-2	TRBV7-8	-	TGTGCCAGCAGCTTAGTCAGGGTGAACACCGGGGAGCTGTTTTTT	CASSLVRVNTGELFF
-	TRBJ2-1	TRBV3-1	TRBD1	TGTGCCAGCAGCCCGGGGTTGCCGACAAGCAGGGGGGAGCAGTTCTTC	CASSPGLPTSRGEQFF
many	TRBJ2-1	TRBV9	-	TGTGCCAGCAGCGCTTGGAGGACCGACAATGAGCAGTTCTTC	CASSAWRTDNEQFF
few	TRBJ2-1	TRBV12-3/TRBV12-4	-	TGTGCCAGCACCCCAAGGGCGGGGAGCTCCTACAATGAGCAGTTCTTC	CASTPRAGSSYNEQFF
-	TRBJ1-1	TRBV7-8	-	TGTGCCAGCAGCTTAATAGGGTGGCCTGAAGCTTTCTTT	CASSLIGWPEAFF
many	TRBJ2-2	TRBV7-2	TRBD1	TGTGCGCTACAGGGGAGGAACACCGGGGAGCTGTTTTTT	CALQGRNTGELFF
-	TRBJ2-4	TRBV25-1	-	TGTGCCAGCAGTGCACAAAGCTCCCTTAGGGGAGCCAAAAACATTCAGTACTTC	CASSAQSSLRGAKNIQYF
few	TRBJ1-2	TRBV4-3	-	TGCGCCAGCAGCTCCGACGGATACTATGGCTACACCTTC	CASSSDGYYGYTF
few	TRBJ2-3	TRBV7-3	TRBD2	TGTGCCAGCAGCTTAACTCGGGCTAGCGGATACACAGATACGCAGTATTTT	CASSLTRASGYTDTQYF